These 16 T cell receptor beta chains came from one sample sequenced in a study of identifying expanded T cells in peripheral blood. Generated by immunoSEQ multiplex PCR, the TCRdb table keeps only in-frame clones and is missing some. The sample shows about 120,000 clones, roughly 84% of them seen only once. Sequencing was performed on blood. All receptors come from a person between 18 and 70 years old in good health.

The chain combines TRBV6-6 with TRBJ2-1; 10 nucleotides align to TRBD2. The CDR3 is made up of 16 amino acids. The germline V gene has CDR1 MNHNY and CDR2 SVGAGI (reference sequence). V dropped 2 bases and J dropped 4; count of bases not matched to a gene: 5. DNA for the CDR3: TGTGCCAGCAGTTACCTAGCGGGGGAGACTTACAATGAGCAGTTCTTC. It translates to CASSYLAGETYNEQFF.

The gene calls are TRBV7-9 and TRBJ2-2; D gene ambiguous. Germline lookup yields CDR1 SEHNR and CDR2 FQNEAQ (reference sequence). V was cut by 6 bases and J by 4 bases, with 9 bases left in between. The CDR3 is 13 amino acids. CDR3 in DNA: TGTGCCAGCAGTTATACAGCCACCGGGGAGCTGTTTTTT. Translating gives CASSYTATGELFF. The full variable domain, completed using reference TRBV7-9 and TRBJ2-2, is DTGVSQNPRHKITKRGQNVTFRCDPISEHNRLYWYRQTLGQGPEFLTYFQNEAQLEKSRLLSDRFSAERPKGSFSTLEIQRTEQGDSAMYLCASSYTATGELFFGEGSRLTVL.

The CDR3 is CASSPGLGSGEQYF. The CDR3 region has the DNA TGCGCCAGCAGCCCAGGACTGGGGTCGGGCGAGCAGTACTTC. The rearrangement joins TRBV4-1 to TRBJ2-7, with a weak D call TRBD2 (5 bases). CDR1 MGHRA and CDR2 YSYEKL come from the germline V gene. The CDR3 has 14 amino acids. V lost 4 bases and J 6 bases, leaving 16 bases between the germline ends.

The sample holds a few counts of this clone. The chain links TRBV19 to TRBJ1-1, with TRBD1 matching over 7 bases. The CDR3 consists of 16 residues. With 5 bases clipped from V and 5 bases from J, the junction kept 14 bases outside the gene matches. From germline, CDR1 is LNHDA and CDR2 SQIVND (reference sequence). The CDR3 bases are TGTGCCAGTAGTGGGGCAGGGGGAAGCTCTTTGACTGAAGCTTTCTTT. Its translation is CASSGAGGSSLTEAFF.

The V and J genes are TRBV18 and TRBJ2-2; D gene ambiguous. V lost 6 bases and J lost 4, with 15 bases in between. CDR1 is KGHSH and CDR2 is LQKENI in the germline V gene. There are 15 residues in the CDR3. In nucleotides, the CDR3 is TGTGCCAGCTCCGACCAAAAGGGTATCACCGGGGAGCTGTTTTTT. Its translation is CASSDQKGITGELFF.

The chain couples TRBV2 to TRBJ2-1; 8 bases match TRBD2. This CDR3 comprises 14 residues. Per germline, CDR1 SNHLY and CDR2 FYNNEI. The V gene end was trimmed by 3 bases and the J gene end by 5 bases; junction bases not matched to a gene: 3. The CDR3 sequence is CASSERRGDNEQFF. As DNA, the CDR3 is TGTGCCAGCAGTGAGAGGCGGGGGGACAATGAGCAGTTCTTC.

This clone came up a few times. The V call is TRBV2, the J call TRBJ2-1; the D is unclear. Germline V gene lookup returns CDR1 SNHLY and CDR2 FYNNEI. V lost 6 bases to trimming and J lost 8 bases, with 11 bases between them. The CDR3 is 12 residues long. The CDR3 protein is CASRETRDEQFF. As DNA, the CDR3 is TGTGCCAGCAGGGAGACCCGGGATGAGCAGTTCTTC.

This chain joins TRBV20-1 and TRBJ1-1; unclear D gene. Trimming took off 6 bases at V and 4 bases at J, with 9 bases between the two ends. Per germline, CDR1 DFQATT and CDR2 SNEGSKA (reference sequence). This CDR3 is 11 amino acids long. DNA of the CDR3: TGCAGTGCGCCTCGATTCACTGAAGCTTTCTTT. It is translated as CSAPRFTEAFF.

The table lists this clone with many counts. This sample includes further DNA sequences coding for the same CDR3. The rearrangement uses TRBV7-9 and TRBJ1-1; no firm D call. The CDR3 has 15 amino acids. Germline CDR1 SEHNR, CDR2 FQNEAQ (reference sequence). Trimming took off 1 base at V and 0 bases at J, with 9 bases between the two ends. The CDR3 nucleotides are TGTGCCAGCAGCTTAGTGGCAGGCATGAACACTGAAGCTTTCTTT. It encodes CASSLVAGMNTEAFF. Complete variable domain (other parts from reference TRBV7-9 and TRBJ1-1): DTGVSQNPRHKITKRGQNVTFRCDPISEHNRLYWYRQTLGQGPEFLTYFQNEAQLEKSRLLSDRFSAERPKGSFSTLEIQRTEQGDSAMYLCASSLVAGMNTEAFFGQGTRLTVV.

Details on this clone: At one boundary the junction diverges from the germline segment, which might be a read error. The CDR3 bases are TGTGCCAGCACCTTATCTACCTTTGGGGGGCCGAACACCGGGGAGCTGTTTTTT. The encoded protein is CASTLSTFGGPNTGELFF. This chain joins TRBV7-9 and TRBJ2-2, with D perhaps matching TRBD1 or TRBD2 (6 bases each). Germline V gene data show CDR1 as SEHNR and CDR2 as FQNEAQ (reference sequence). There are 18 residues in the CDR3. Supplemented by reference TRBV7-9 and TRBJ2-2, the full variable domain reads DTGVSQNPRHKITKRGQNVTFRCDPISEHNRLYWYRQTLGQGPEFLTYFQNEAQLEKSRLLSDRFSAERPKGSFSTLEIQRTEQGDSAMYLCASTLSTFGGPNTGELFFGEGSRLTVL.

V usage is TRBV2 and J usage is TRBJ2-1; a weak D match, TRBD1 (6 bases). Germline V gives CDR1 SNHLY, CDR2 FYNNEI. CDR3 length: 14 residues. The V and J ends lost 3 bases and 9 bases respectively, with 15 bases between them. The CDR3: CASSDQGSGSEQFF. CDR3 DNA sequence: TGTGCCAGCAGTGATCAGGGGTCGGGGAGTGAGCAGTTCTTC.

The chain is built from TRBV5-1 and TRBJ2-1; D possibly corresponds to TRBD1 (6 bases). The CDR3 length is 14 residues. Trimming stripped 5 bases from V and 2 bases from J, with 11 bases between. Germline V gene lookup returns CDR1 SGHRS and CDR2 YFSETQ. The CDR3 coding sequence is TGCGCCAGCAGTATCAGGGGCCCCTACAATGAGCAGTTCTTC. This gives the protein CASSIRGPYNEQFF. Full variable domain (outside the CDR3, taken from reference TRBV5-1 and TRBJ2-1): KAGVTQTPRYLIKTRGQQVTLSCSPISGHRSVSWYQQTPGQGLQFLFEYFSETQRNKGNFPGRFSGRQFSNSRSEMNVSTLELGDSALYLCASSIRGPYNEQFFGPGTRLTVL.

The J gene is TRBJ1-2, the V gene TRBV5-1, with D tentatively TRBD1 (6 bases). V lost 1 base to trimming and J lost 6 bases, with 10 bases between them. Germline V gene lookup returns CDR1 SGHRS and CDR2 YFSETQ. This CDR3 has 13 amino acids. The CDR3 here is CASSLIPGDGYTF. The CDR3 coding sequence is TGCGCCAGCAGCTTGATCCCAGGGGATGGCTACACCTTC.

The chain recombines TRBV10-2 with TRBJ1-1; the match to TRBD1 covers 7 bases. The CDR3 spans 13 residues. Trimming at V came to 0 bases and at J to 6 bases, leaving 1 base not matched to a gene. The germline V gene has CDR1 WSHSY and CDR2 SAAADI. CDR3 in DNA: TGCGCCAGCAGTGAGTCGGGACAGTCTGAAGCTTTCTTT. Translated: CASSESGQSEAFF.

The chain recombines TRBV6-5 with TRBJ2-7; 8 bases align to TRBD1. J lost 5 bases, V lost 2 bases, and 8 bases had no gene match. Germline loops: CDR1 MNHEY, CDR2 SVGAGI. CDR3 length equals 15 residues. The CDR3 protein is CASSYIQTGVHEQYF. The DNA for the CDR3 is TGTGCCAGCAGTTACATCCAGACAGGGGTCCACGAGCAGTACTTC.

The chain combines TRBV5-4 with TRBJ1-3; D might be TRBD1 (5 bases). Germline lookup yields CDR1 SGHNT and CDR2 YYREEE (reference sequence). V lost 0 bases and J 4 bases, leaving 11 bases between the germline ends. The CDR3 runs 15 residues. Here the CDR3 reads CASSLGQPVGNTIYF. The DNA of the CDR3 is TGTGCCAGCAGCTTGGGACAGCCGGTCGGAAACACCATATATTTT.